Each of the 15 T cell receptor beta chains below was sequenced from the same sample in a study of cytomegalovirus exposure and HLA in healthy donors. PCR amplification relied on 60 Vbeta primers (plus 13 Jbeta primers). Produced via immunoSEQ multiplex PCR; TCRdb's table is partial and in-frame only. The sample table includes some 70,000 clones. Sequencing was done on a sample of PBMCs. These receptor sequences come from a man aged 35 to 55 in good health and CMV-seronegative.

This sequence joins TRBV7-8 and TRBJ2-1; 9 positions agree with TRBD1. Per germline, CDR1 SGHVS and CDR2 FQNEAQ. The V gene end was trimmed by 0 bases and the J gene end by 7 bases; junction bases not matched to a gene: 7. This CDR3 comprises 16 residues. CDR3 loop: CASSLAGTGYQNEQFF. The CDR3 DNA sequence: TGTGCCAGCAGCTTAGCGGGGACAGGGTATCAGAATGAGCAGTTCTTC. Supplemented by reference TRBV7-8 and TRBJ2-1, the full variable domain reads GAGVSQSPRYKVAKRGQDVALRCDPISGHVSLFWYQQALGQGPEFLTYFQNEAQLDKSGLPSDRFFAERPEGSVSTLKIQRTQQEDSAVYLCASSLAGTGYQNEQFFGPGTRLTVL.

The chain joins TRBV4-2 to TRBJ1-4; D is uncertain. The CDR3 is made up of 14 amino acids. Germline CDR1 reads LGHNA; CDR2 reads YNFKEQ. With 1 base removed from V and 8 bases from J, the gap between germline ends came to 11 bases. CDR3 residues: CASSQGGNQEKLFF. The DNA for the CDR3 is TGTGCCAGCAGCCAAGGAGGGAATCAAGAAAAACTGTTTTTT.

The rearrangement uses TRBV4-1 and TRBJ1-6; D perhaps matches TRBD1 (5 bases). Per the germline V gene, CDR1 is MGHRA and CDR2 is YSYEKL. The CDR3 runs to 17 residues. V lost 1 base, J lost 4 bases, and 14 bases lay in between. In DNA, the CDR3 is TGCGCCAGCAGCCAAGCCCTTTCAGGGCTATATAATTCACCCCTCCACTTT. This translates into CASSQALSGLYNSPLHF.

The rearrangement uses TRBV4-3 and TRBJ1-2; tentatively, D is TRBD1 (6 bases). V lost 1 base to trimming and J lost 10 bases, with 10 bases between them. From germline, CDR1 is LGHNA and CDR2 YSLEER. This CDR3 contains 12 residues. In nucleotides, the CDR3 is TGCGCCAGCAGCCAAGCTCCAGGGGCCTACACCTTC. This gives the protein CASSQAPGAYTF.

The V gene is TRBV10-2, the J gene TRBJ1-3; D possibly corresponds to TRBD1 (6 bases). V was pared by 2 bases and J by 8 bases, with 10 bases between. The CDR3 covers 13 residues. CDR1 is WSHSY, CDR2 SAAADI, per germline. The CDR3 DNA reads TGCGCCAGCAGTGAGACAGGGCGGGACACCATATATTTT. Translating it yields CASSETGRDTIYF.

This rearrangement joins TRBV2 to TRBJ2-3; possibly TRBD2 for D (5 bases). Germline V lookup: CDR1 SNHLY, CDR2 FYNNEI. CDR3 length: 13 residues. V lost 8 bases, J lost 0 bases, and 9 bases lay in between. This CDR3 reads CASGSVSTDTQYF. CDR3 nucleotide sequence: TGTGCCAGCGGTAGCGTAAGCACAGATACGCAGTATTTT.

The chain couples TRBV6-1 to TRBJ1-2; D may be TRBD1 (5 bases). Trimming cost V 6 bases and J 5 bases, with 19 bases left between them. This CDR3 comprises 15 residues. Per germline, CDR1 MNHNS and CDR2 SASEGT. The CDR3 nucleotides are TGTGCCAGCAGGGGGCCCGGGCTTGTGGTGTATGGCTACACCTTC. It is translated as CASRGPGLVVYGYTF.

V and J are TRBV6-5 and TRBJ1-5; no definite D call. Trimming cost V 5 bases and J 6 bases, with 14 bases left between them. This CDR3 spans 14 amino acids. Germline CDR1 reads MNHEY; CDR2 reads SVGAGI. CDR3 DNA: TGTGCCAGCAGTCAAAGGTCAAGCGCTCAGCCCCAGCATTTT. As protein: CASSQRSSAQPQHF.

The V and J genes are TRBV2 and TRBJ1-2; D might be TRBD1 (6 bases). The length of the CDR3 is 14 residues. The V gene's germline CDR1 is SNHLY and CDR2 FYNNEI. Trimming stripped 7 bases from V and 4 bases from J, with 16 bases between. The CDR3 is CASTLMTGLYGYTF. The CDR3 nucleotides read TGTGCCAGCACCTTAATGACAGGACTCTATGGCTACACCTTC.

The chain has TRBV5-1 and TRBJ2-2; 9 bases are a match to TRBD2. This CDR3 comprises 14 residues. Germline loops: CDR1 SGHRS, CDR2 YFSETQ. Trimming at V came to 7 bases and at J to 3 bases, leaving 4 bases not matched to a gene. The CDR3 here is CASQRLADTGELFF. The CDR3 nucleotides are TGCGCCAGCCAAAGACTAGCGGACACCGGGGAGCTGTTTTTT. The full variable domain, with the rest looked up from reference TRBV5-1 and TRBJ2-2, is KAGVTQTPRYLIKTRGQQVTLSCSPISGHRSVSWYQQTPGQGLQFLFEYFSETQRNKGNFPGRFSGRQFSNSRSEMNVSTLELGDSALYLCASQRLADTGELFFGEGSRLTVL.

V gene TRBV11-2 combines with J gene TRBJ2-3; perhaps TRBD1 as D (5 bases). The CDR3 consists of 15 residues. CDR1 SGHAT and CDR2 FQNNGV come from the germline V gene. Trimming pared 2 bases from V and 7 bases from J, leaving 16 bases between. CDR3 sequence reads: CASSLMRQGRNTQYF. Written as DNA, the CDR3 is TGTGCCAGCAGCTTAATGCGCCAGGGCCGAAATACGCAGTATTTT.

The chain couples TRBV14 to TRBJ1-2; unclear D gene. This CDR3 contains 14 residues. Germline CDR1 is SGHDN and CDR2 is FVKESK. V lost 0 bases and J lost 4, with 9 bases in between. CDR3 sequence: CASSQDGRVYGYTF. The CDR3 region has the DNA TGTGCCAGCAGCCAAGACGGGAGAGTCTATGGCTACACCTTC. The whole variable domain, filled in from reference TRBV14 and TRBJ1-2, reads EAGVTQFPSHSVIEKGQTVTLRCDPISGHDNLYWYRRVMGKEIKFLLHFVKESKQDESGMPNNRFLAERTGGTYSTLKVQPAELEDSGVYFCASSQDGRVYGYTFGSGTRLTVV.

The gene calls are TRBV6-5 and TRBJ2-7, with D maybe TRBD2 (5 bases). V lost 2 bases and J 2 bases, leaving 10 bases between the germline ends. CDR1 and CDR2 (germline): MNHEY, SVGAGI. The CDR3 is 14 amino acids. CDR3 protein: CASSYGGRTYEQYF. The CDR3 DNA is TGTGCCAGCAGTTACGGTGGGAGAACCTACGAGCAGTACTTC.

The CDR3, as DNA: TGTGCCAGCAGGAGGACAGCCTACGAGCAGTACTTC. Amino acids: CASRRTAYEQYF. The chain carries TRBV6-4 and TRBJ2-7; possible D gene TRBD1, 6 bases. CDR1 and CDR2 (germline): MRHNA, SNTAGT. This CDR3 is built from 12 residues. V lost 6 bases and J 2 bases, leaving 8 bases between the germline ends.

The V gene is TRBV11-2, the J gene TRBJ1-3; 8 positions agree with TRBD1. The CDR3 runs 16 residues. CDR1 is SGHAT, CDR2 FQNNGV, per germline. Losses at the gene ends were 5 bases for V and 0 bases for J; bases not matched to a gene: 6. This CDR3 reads CASSRGTGSSGNTIYF. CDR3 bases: TGTGCCAGCAGCCGAGGGACAGGTTCCTCTGGAAACACCATATATTTT.